The clone carrying this T cell receptor (beta chain) was seen more than once but under ten times. Its antigen is not known. This entry belongs to a study of beta chain features in type 1 diabetes. Study as a whole: All samples yielded roughly 100 million examined sorted cells. Study conclusions and caveats: Across patients, naive, central memory and Treg TCRB repertoires exhibited apparently greater similarity than was observed across healthy donors. Shorter TCRB CDR3s, moderately but significantly so, marked every one of the four CD4+ subsets in Type 1 diabetes patients.

CD4+ cells of the naive, central memory, regulatory and stem cell-like memory types were sorted via CD45RO/CCR7/CD25/CD127/CD95/CD27. Sorting gave populations that all exceeded 95% purity. From germline, CDR1 is PRHDT and CDR2 FYEKMQ (reference sequence). This CDR3 has 13 amino acids. After removal of 3 bases from V and 5 bases from J, the junction contained 4 bases not matched to a gene. Expressed TCRB transcripts were sequenced because the isolated RNA had all been reverse transcribed beforehand. Only in-frame clones appear in the TCRdb table, and some are missing; sequencing was by immunoSEQ multiplex PCR. The sample gives hundreds of thousands of clones, 14% of which show up once; approximately 0.015% is in the top ten.

Sequencing input: naive CD4+ T cells from blood. This chain links TRBV13 with TRBJ2-7; TRBD1 aligns across 7 bases. The receptor was derived from a man aged 25 to 40 with type 1 diabetes. CDR3 in DNA: TGTGCCAGCAGCTTGGGGACAGTCAACGAGCAGTACTTC. Its translation: CASSLGTVNEQYF.